Given below is one TCR beta chain in context. No antigen is known for it. This specimen belongs to a study of beta chain features in type 1 diabetes. There are 13 residues in the CDR3. The V gene end was trimmed by 7 bases and the J gene end by 5 bases; junction bases not matched to a gene: 1. Germline CDR1 WSHSY, CDR2 SAAADI. Sequenced material consisted of expressed TCRB transcripts (all of the isolated RNA was reverse transcribed). Some clones are missing from TCRdb's copy, which holds only in-frame ones; the method was immunoSEQ multiplex PCR. The sample has about 340,000 clones; around 8.5% are singletons. Study-level results: Any HLA effect on TCRB rearrangement was left unresolved by small sub-analyses. Researchers report that Type 1 diabetes patients had moderately but significantly shorter TCRB CDR3s across all four CD4+ subsets.

Purity above 95% was achieved in all sorted populations. The source material was central memory CD4+ T cells from blood. This clonotype was obtained from a young man with type 1 diabetes. V is TRBV10-2 and J is TRBJ1-6, with 8 nucleotides matching TRBD1. The CDR3 reads CASKTGDNSPLHF. The CDR3 DNA is TGCGCCAGCAAGACAGGGGATAATTCACCCCTCCACTTT.